Listed here are 27 T cell receptor beta chains from one sample, sequenced in a study of T cell repertoires in cytomegalovirus infection. TCRdb used MiXCR to reprocess the reads, holding one entry per CDR3 protein. The repertoire has approximately 500,000 distinct CDR3 sequences, 16% of them found once; the top ten carry under 30%. The specimen was CD8+ T cells from PBMCs. The receptors originated from a human donor in good health (CMV status not recorded). Some clones in this sample may be carry-over from other donors' samples.

The chain uses TRBV27 and TRBJ2-1, with 11 positions matching TRBD2. The junction had 15 bases not matched to a gene; V was cut back by 5 bases and J by 9 bases. Germline V gene data show CDR1 as MNHEY and CDR2 as SMNVEV (reference sequence). This CDR3 comprises 17 residues. CDR3 amino acids: CASSRIAGGPYDGEQFF. The CDR3 nucleotides are TGTGCCAGCAGTCGTATAGCGGGAGGGCCTTACGACGGTGAGCAGTTCTTC.

This clonotype appeared a few times. The V gene is TRBV27, the J gene TRBJ1-1, with TRBD1 identical over 7 bases. With 3 bases clipped from V and 11 bases from J, the junction kept 3 bases outside the gene matches. CDR1 is MNHEY, CDR2 SMNVEV, per germline (reference sequence). This CDR3 is built from 11 residues. CDR3 in amino acids: CASSFKDRAFF. The CDR3 coding sequence is TGTGCCAGCAGTTTCAAGGACAGGGCTTTCTTT.

Regarding this clonotype: Given the absence of the conserved phenylalanine or tryptophan at the CDR3 end, a read error is likely. No DNA is shown, since the ends of the CDR3 on it are uncertain; the CDR3 is the one TCRdb lists. J is TRBJ2-7 and V is TRBV2; TRBD2, the table's D call, was not compared with the DNA. The V gene's germline CDR1 is SNHLY and CDR2 FYNNEI. The CDR3 is made up of 11 amino acids, end residues included. This chain's CDR3 is CASSGTSGSIL.

At least ten counts were recorded for this clonotype. The rearrangement joins TRBV7-9 to TRBJ1-6; D remains unclear. The CDR3 sequence is 12 residues long. V was pared by 9 bases and J by 7 bases, with 10 bases between. Germline loops: CDR1 SEHNR, CDR2 FQNEAQ (reference sequence). The CDR3 DNA follows: TGTGCCAGTGAAGGGAAAAATTCACCCCTCCACTTT. Protein sequence: CASEGKNSPLHF.

As for this clonotype: Possible read error: a much larger clone is one base away. Here the CDR3 omits its conserved ending phenylalanine or tryptophan, so a read error is the likely source. This sequence joins TRBV7-6 and TRBJ1-2; D remains ambiguous. CDR1 SGHVS and CDR2 FNYEAQ come from the germline V gene. V dropped 5 bases and J dropped 2 bases, with 6 bases sitting between them. The CDR3 spans 12 residues. For the CDR3, the DNA is TGTGCCAGCAGCCCGAACAACTATGGCTACACCTTA. Its translation is CASSPNNYGYTL.

This clonotype was seen at least ten times. V is TRBV7-8 and J is TRBJ2-2, with 15 bases that match TRBD2. V gave up 5 bases and J gave up 5 bases; unmatched junction bases: 6. Germline CDR1 reads SGHVS; CDR2 reads FQNEAQ. The CDR3 is 17 residues long. CDR3 residues: CASSPGLAGGYTGELFF. The CDR3 nucleotides are TGTGCCAGCAGCCCCGGACTAGCGGGGGGGTATACCGGGGAGCTGTTTTTT.

In this sample, this clonotype turned up many times. The genes are TRBV28 and TRBJ2-2, with D possibly being TRBD1 (5 bases). The CDR3 runs 14 residues. Trimming cost V 8 bases and J 6 bases, with 16 bases left between them. Germline CDR1 and CDR2: MDHEN and SYDVKM. The CDR3 protein is CASVPTQGPGELFF. CDR3 DNA sequence: TGTGCCAGCGTCCCTACCCAGGGCCCCGGGGAGCTGTTTTTT. Full variable domain (missing parts from reference TRBV28 and TRBJ2-2): DVKVTQSSRYLVKRTGEKVFLECVQDMDHENMFWYRQDPGLGLRLIYFSYDVKMKEKGDIPEGYSVSREKKERFSLILESASTNQTSMYLCASVPTQGPGELFFGEGSRLTVL.

This clonotype was counted many times. The V gene is TRBV7-2, the J gene TRBJ2-5, with D perhaps assigned TRBD1 or TRBD2 (6 bases each). The CDR3 loop spans 15 amino acids. CDR1 is SGHTA and CDR2 is FQGNSA in the germline V gene. V was shortened by 5 bases and J by 3 bases, with 16 bases between the two germline ends. The CDR3 bases are TGTGCCAGCAGCCCAAGCTTGGGGGGCGAAGAGACCCAGTACTTC. It translates to CASSPSLGGEETQYF.

The sample holds many counts of this clonotype. This rearrangement joins TRBV19 to TRBJ2-2, with D maybe TRBD2 (5 bases). V was cut by 3 bases and J by 6 bases, with 8 bases left in between. This CDR3 contains 13 residues. CDR1 and CDR2 (germline): LNHDA, SQIVND (reference sequence). As DNA, the CDR3 is TGTGCCAGTAGTATGGGGAGATCCGGGGAGCTGTTTTTT. Translating gives CASSMGRSGELFF.

The CDR3 DNA sequence: TGCAGTGCTAGAGTACAAATCCCGACATCTGCCCCCGGGGCTACGCAGTATTTT. Its translation is CSARVQIPTSAPGATQYF. The rearrangement uses TRBV20-1 and TRBJ2-3; D is tentatively TRBD1 or TRBD2 (5 bases each). There are 18 residues in the CDR3. Germline loops: CDR1 DFQATT, CDR2 SNEGSKA (reference sequence). The ends were cut back, 1 base at V and 8 bases at J, with 28 bases in the middle.

In DNA form, the CDR3 reads TGTGCCGCAGGGGACAGGAGATCCACAGATACGCAGTATTTT. It is translated as CAAGDRRSTDTQYF. V and J are TRBV19 and TRBJ2-3; 8 bases are shared with TRBD1. The CDR3 spans 14 residues. V was pared by 11 bases and J by 2 bases, with 9 bases of the junction left unmatched. CDR1 and CDR2 from the germline V gene are LNHDA and SQIVND (reference sequence). Drawing the rest from reference TRBV19 and TRBJ2-3, the complete variable domain is DGGITQSPKYLFRKEGQNVTLSCEQNLNHDAMYWYRQDPGQGLRLIYYSQIVNDFQKGDIAEGYSVSREKKESFPLTVTSAQKNPTAFYLCAAGDRRSTDTQYFGPGTRLTVL.

V is TRBV5-1 and J is TRBJ1-2; D is unresolved. The V gene lost 5 bases and the J gene lost 6 bases, with 8 bases spanning the gap. The CDR3 runs to 11 residues. Germline V gives CDR1 SGHRS, CDR2 YFSETQ. The CDR3 DNA sequence: TGCGCCAGCAGGCGGGAGGATGGCTACACCTTC. It is translated as CASRREDGYTF.

The rearrangement joins TRBV4-1 to TRBJ2-1, with TRBD1 matching 7 bases. Unmatched junction bases numbered 2, after V lost 0 bases and J lost 9 bases. Germline V lookup: CDR1 MGHRA, CDR2 YSYEKL. This CDR3 is built from 13 residues. CDR3 sequence: CASSQDGTVEQFF. The CDR3 DNA is TGCGCCAGCAGCCAAGATGGGACAGTTGAGCAGTTCTTC.

This clonotype was found many times. The genes are TRBV7-9 and TRBJ1-1, with TRBD1 identical over 7 bases. This CDR3 is built from 15 residues. CDR1 is SEHNR, CDR2 FQNEAQ, per germline (reference sequence). Unmatched junction bases numbered 5, after V lost 3 bases and J lost 1 base. CDR3 amino acids: CASSFLTGQNTEAFF. The DNA of the CDR3 is TGTGCCAGCAGCTTCTTGACAGGGCAGAACACTGAAGCTTTCTTT.

This clonotype was seen only a few times. This sequence joins TRBV28 and TRBJ2-3, with D perhaps TRBD1 (6 bases). V lost 4 bases and J lost 0, with 11 bases in between. The CDR3 contains 15 residues. The germline V gene has CDR1 MDHEN and CDR2 SYDVKM. CDR3 region: CASSWDTSSTDTQYF. CDR3 in DNA: TGTGCCAGCAGTTGGGACACCTCAAGCACAGATACGCAGTATTTT.

This clonotype was seen a handful of times. This sequence joins TRBV6-1 and TRBJ2-1; 7 bases match TRBD1. This CDR3 contains 15 residues. CDR1 MNHNS and CDR2 SASEGT come from the germline V gene. Losses at the gene ends were 10 bases for V and 6 bases for J; bases not matched to a gene: 15. CDR3 coding DNA: TGTGCCACCCTCCGTGAGGGGGCGTTCAGCAATGAGCAGTTCTTC. As protein: CATLREGAFSNEQFF.

This clonotype came up many times. This rearrangement joins TRBV7-2 to TRBJ1-1; D might be TRBD1 (5 bases). The germline V gene has CDR1 SGHTA and CDR2 FQGNSA. The CDR3 runs to 17 residues. V lost 2 bases, J lost 2 bases, and 18 bases lay in between. The CDR3 coding sequence is TGTGCCAGCAGCTTACAAGAAGACAGAAGTATAAACACTGAAGCTTTCTTT. Protein product: CASSLQEDRSINTEAFF.

This clonotype was seen at least ten times. This rearrangement joins TRBV12-3 or TRBV12-4 to TRBJ2-7; D possibly matches TRBD1 or TRBD2 (5 bases each). The CDR3 sequence is 14 residues long. The germline V and J ends were trimmed by 2 bases and 7 bases, with 15 bases remaining between them. CDR3: CASSLKLGAWEQYF. In nucleotides, the CDR3 is TGTGCCAGCAGTTTAAAACTAGGGGCCTGGGAGCAGTACTTC.

The chain recombines TRBV7-9 with TRBJ1-1; no firm D call. V was pared by 5 bases and J by 1 base, with 11 bases between. The CDR3 runs to 14 residues. CDR1 is SEHNR, CDR2 FQNEAQ, per germline (reference sequence). CDR3 in DNA: TGTGCCAGCAGCCAACCCGGGTGGAACACTGAAGCTTTCTTT. As protein: CASSQPGWNTEAFF. The full variable domain, completed using reference TRBV7-9 and TRBJ1-1, is DTGVSQNPRHKITKRGQNVTFRCDPISEHNRLYWYRQTLGQGPEFLTYFQNEAQLEKSRLLSDRFSAERPKGSFSTLEIQRTEQGDSAMYLCASSQPGWNTEAFFGQGTRLTVV.

This clonotype was seen many times. J is TRBJ1-6 and V is TRBV7-9; perhaps TRBD1 as D (5 bases). Trimming took off 4 bases at V and 9 bases at J, with 7 bases between the two ends. This CDR3 is built from 12 residues. CDR1 and CDR2 (germline): SEHNR, FQNEAQ (reference sequence). CDR3 nucleotides: TGTGCCAGCAGCTCGCAGGGTTCACCCCTCCACTTT. Translation gives CASSSQGSPLHF. Full variable domain (rest looked up from reference TRBV7-9 and TRBJ1-6): DTGVSQNPRHKITKRGQNVTFRCDPISEHNRLYWYRQTLGQGPEFLTYFQNEAQLEKSRLLSDRFSAERPKGSFSTLEIQRTEQGDSAMYLCASSSQGSPLHFGNGTRLTVT.

This clonotype was counted many times. The rearrangement links TRBV7-9 to TRBJ2-3, with 14 bases fitting TRBD2. CDR3 length: 17 residues. Trimming at V came to 1 base and at J to 2 bases, leaving 2 bases not matched to a gene. The germline gives CDR1 SEHNR, CDR2 FQNEAQ (reference sequence). CDR3 amino acids: CASSLGGLAGVTDTQYF. The CDR3 DNA sequence: TGTGCCAGCAGCTTAGGGGGACTAGCGGGGGTCACAGATACGCAGTATTTT.

This clonotype was counted many times. CDR3 nucleotide sequence: TGTGCCAGCAGCCCACAGGGTAATTCACCCCTCCACTTT. It specifies CASSPQGNSPLHF. V is TRBV5-6 and J is TRBJ1-6; the D gene is possibly TRBD1 (6 bases). The ends were cut back, 4 bases at V and 6 bases at J, with 8 bases in the middle. Per the germline V gene, CDR1 is SGHDT and CDR2 is YYEEEE. This CDR3 spans 13 amino acids.

On this clonotype: A much larger clone lies one base from this, so it may be a read error. The chain links TRBV2 to TRBJ2-7, with D perhaps matching TRBD1 (5 bases). The length of the CDR3 is 17 residues. CDR1 is SNHLY, CDR2 FYNNEI, per germline. This chain's CDR3 is CASSEALPQELSCEQYF. CDR3 nucleotide sequence: TGTGCCAGCAGTGAAGCGCTTCCACAGGAGTTATCCTGCGAGCAGTACTTC.

This clonotype has ten or more counts. The rearrangement uses TRBV2 and TRBJ1-1; D is unresolved. Trimming took off 3 bases at V and 1 base at J, with 9 bases between the two ends. The CDR3 consists of 14 residues. Germline CDR1 is SNHLY and CDR2 is FYNNEI. The chain's CDR3 is CASSEIQSNTEAFF. The CDR3 DNA reads TGTGCCAGCAGTGAGATACAGTCGAACACTGAAGCTTTCTTT.

Concerning this clonotype itself: This could be a read error, since a much larger clone is one nucleotide away. This chain connects TRBV12-3 or TRBV12-4 to TRBJ1-3; TRBD1 matches at 8 bases. The CDR3 contains 16 residues. The CDR3 region is CASTQSTRQGRNIIYF. CDR3 DNA sequence: TGTGCCAGCACCCAATCAACCCGACAGGGGCGGAACATCATATATTTT.

The chain is built from TRBV19 and TRBJ1-5; D is uncertain. Between the trimmed V and J ends, which lost 0 bases and 6 bases, there was a span of 3 bases. From germline, CDR1 is LNHDA and CDR2 SQIVND (reference sequence). This CDR3 spans 12 amino acids. CDR3 coding DNA: TGTGCCAGTAGTATAGAGCGTCAGCCCCAGCATTTT. Protein: CASSIERQPQHF.

This clonotype appeared a few times. The J gene is TRBJ1-1, the V gene TRBV2; weak D call: TRBD1 (5 bases). Germline V gene sequence: CDR1 SNHLY, CDR2 FYNNEI. The CDR3 extends over 13 amino acids. Trimming stripped 6 bases from V and 4 bases from J, with 12 bases between. CDR3 bases: TGTGCCAGCAGGCCGGGGGGTTCCACTGAAGCTTTCTTT. Its protein is CASRPGGSTEAFF.